The 24 T cell receptor beta chains below all came from one sample that was sequenced in a study of T cells in placental villitis. The libraries were made with immunoSEQ v4. Generated by immunoSEQ multiplex PCR, the TCRdb table keeps only in-frame clones and is missing some. The data hold 2,000 to 2,500 clones, with roughly four fifths observed a single time. The source material was placental tissue containing maternal and fetal cells. The receptors stem from a human patient with infectious villitis; the placental T cells may come from both mother and fetus.

The chain links TRBV30 to TRBJ1-1; 8 bases are a match to TRBD1. Looked up from germline, CDR1 is GTSNPN and CDR2 is SVGIG (reference sequence). The V segment lost 4 bases and the J segment 3 bases; nucleotides outside the gene matches: 4. The CDR3 extends over 13 amino acids. CDR3 DNA: TGTGCCTGGATGGACAGGGCGGACACTGAAGCTTTCTTT. This translates into CAWMDRADTEAFF.

Sample share makes this clone large. This chain joins TRBV7-9 and TRBJ2-3; TRBD2 matches 14 bases. The CDR3 has 16 amino acids. Germline V lookup: CDR1 SEHNR, CDR2 FQNEAQ (reference sequence). J lost 4 bases, V lost 1 base, and 1 base had no gene match. The CDR3: CASSLGLAGGPDTQYF. Written as DNA, the CDR3 is TGTGCCAGCAGCTTAGGACTAGCGGGGGGGCCAGATACGCAGTATTTT.

This clone was picked up a small number of times. CDR3 DNA: TGTGCCAGCAGCCAAAACCAAGAGACCCAGTACTTC. Translating gives CASSQNQETQYF. The chain couples TRBV3-1 (or the pseudogene TRBV3-2) to TRBJ2-5; D gene ambiguous. Trimming took 2 bases from V and 0 from J, leaving 1 base between them. The CDR3 consists of 12 residues. Looked up from germline, CDR1 is LGHDT and CDR2 is YNNKEL (reference sequence).

The chain uses TRBV24-1 and TRBJ2-5; TRBD1 matches 7 bases. Germline V lookup: CDR1 KGHDR, CDR2 SFDVKD. The CDR3 sequence is 16 residues long. With V trimmed by 3 bases and J by 1 base, 7 bases remained unmatched. The CDR3 region is CATSDSKAGGQETQYF. CDR3 nucleotides: TGTGCCACCAGTGATAGCAAGGCAGGGGGCCAAGAGACCCAGTACTTC.

The chain is built from TRBV11-2 and TRBJ2-7; a weak D match, TRBD2 (5 bases). The V gene's germline CDR1 is SGHAT and CDR2 FQNNGV. The CDR3 spans 14 residues. Trimming left V 0 bases short and J 11 bases short, with 17 bases between. The CDR3, as DNA: TGTGCCAGCAGCTTAGATCGGTACGGGAAGGGAGAGTACTTC. This translates into CASSLDRYGKGEYF.

The chain is built from TRBV7-9 and TRBJ1-2, with D perhaps matching TRBD1 (5 bases). The CDR3 spans 15 residues. CDR1 SEHNR and CDR2 FQNEAQ come from the germline V gene (reference sequence). V lost 5 bases, J lost 8 bases, and 21 bases lay in between. CDR3 bases: TGTGCCAGCAGCATACAGGCCGGGACCTCTTCAGGCTACACCTTC. As protein: CASSIQAGTSSGYTF.

V gene TRBV28 combines with J gene TRBJ1-4; the match to TRBD1 covers 8 bases. The ends lost 5 bases at V and 3 bases at J; junction bases unmatched: 5. Germline loops: CDR1 MDHEN, CDR2 SYDVKM. The CDR3 loop spans 15 amino acids. CDR3: CASSRRTGPNEKLFF. The CDR3 coding sequence is TGTGCCAGCAGTCGTAGGACAGGGCCTAATGAAAAACTGTTTTTT.

V gene TRBV2 combines with J gene TRBJ1-2, with TRBD1 matching 8 bases. This CDR3 region has 14 residues. V dropped 4 bases and J dropped 4; count of bases not matched to a gene: 5. Germline V gene lookup returns CDR1 SNHLY and CDR2 FYNNEI. In DNA, the CDR3 is TGTGCCAGCAGTGCTGACAGGGGTGGCTATGGCTACACCTTC. Its protein is CASSADRGGYGYTF. Full variable domain (rest looked up from reference TRBV2 and TRBJ1-2): EPEVTQTPSHQVTQMGQEVILRCVPISNHLYFYWYRQILGQKVEFLVSFYNNEISEKSEIFDDQFSVERPDGSNFTLKIRSTKLEDSAMYFCASSADRGGYGYTFGSGTRLTVV.

This clone occurred a few times. The chain couples TRBV5-5 to TRBJ1-3, with D maybe TRBD1 (6 bases). Trimming left V 6 bases short and J 2 bases short, with 15 bases between. Germline assignment: CDR1 SGHKS and CDR2 YYEKEE (reference sequence). The CDR3 consists of 15 residues. DNA of the CDR3: TGTGCCAGCACCCTGGGGGGCGCTGCTGGAAACACCATATATTTT. Translation: CASTLGGAAGNTIYF.

V usage is TRBV14 and J usage is TRBJ2-1, with 11 positions matching TRBD2. The ends lost 3 bases at V and 2 bases at J; junction bases unmatched: 6. CDR3 length: 17 amino acids. The germline CDR1 and CDR2 sequences are SGHDN and FVKESK. This chain's CDR3 is CASSHGTSGRAYNEQFF. CDR3 nucleotide sequence: TGTGCCAGCAGCCACGGGACTAGCGGACGGGCCTACAATGAGCAGTTCTTC.

The V gene is TRBV6-5, the J gene TRBJ2-6; D remains ambiguous. This CDR3 has 15 residues. Trimming cost V 1 base and J 0 bases, with 4 bases left between them. Germline V lookup: CDR1 MNHEY, CDR2 SVGAGI. The CDR3 region has the DNA TGTGCCAGCAGTTACTGGAGCTCTGGGGCCAACGTCCTGACTTTC. Amino acid sequence: CASSYWSSGANVLTF.

The CDR3 DNA reads TGTGCCAGCAGTGACTTTAGGGACCTTCCCGGAGGGGGTGAGCCCCAGCATTTT. The encoded protein is CASSDFRDLPGGGEPQHF. V is TRBV6-4 and J is TRBJ1-5, with D perhaps matching TRBD1 (6 bases). Germline-derived CDR1 and CDR2 are MRHNA and SNTAGT. This CDR3 is built from 18 residues. V was clipped by 1 base and J by 8 bases, with 24 bases between them.

The chain has TRBV2 and TRBJ2-1; 11 bases are shared with TRBD2. Per the germline V gene, CDR1 is SNHLY and CDR2 is FYNNEI. The CDR3 has 15 amino acids. Trimming at V came to 6 bases and at J to 5 bases, leaving 6 bases not matched to a gene. This CDR3 reads CASSAELAGDNEQFF. For the CDR3, the DNA is TGTGCCAGCAGCGCAGAACTAGCGGGGGACAATGAGCAGTTCTTC.

This chain links TRBV28 with TRBJ1-1; a weak D match, TRBD1 (5 bases). The V end was cut by 3 bases, the J end by 0 bases, with 5 bases between. The germline CDR1 and CDR2 sequences are MDHEN and SYDVKM. The CDR3 covers 13 residues. In DNA form, the CDR3 reads TGTGCCAGCAGTTTGGGGGTGAACACTGAAGCTTTCTTT. It codes for CASSLGVNTEAFF.

This rearrangement joins TRBV4-1 to TRBJ1-1; TRBD1 might be the D (6 bases). This CDR3 region has 12 residues. The V and J ends lost 6 bases and 9 bases respectively, with 14 bases between them. Germline V CDR1 and CDR2: MGHRA, YSYEKL. CDR3: CASSLGTGKAFF. The CDR3 coding sequence is TGCGCCAGCAGTCTTGGTACAGGGAAAGCTTTCTTT.

As for this clone: Sequence at one end of the junction differs from germline and may be a read error. The chain is built from TRBV7-9 and TRBJ1-6; possible D gene TRBD1, 5 bases. The CDR3 has 14 amino acids. Germline CDR1 SEHNR, CDR2 FQNEAQ (reference sequence). The CDR3 sequence: CASSFVQGNSPFHF. CDR3 DNA sequence: TGTGCCAGCAGCTTTGTTCAGGGTAATTCACCCTTCCACTTT.

The rearrangement uses TRBV6-4 and TRBJ2-3; D is tentatively TRBD1 or TRBD2 (5 bases each). The CDR3 has 14 amino acids. Germline CDR1 reads MRHNA; CDR2 reads SNTAGT. V was clipped by 6 bases and J by 0 bases, with 10 bases between them. CDR3 protein: CASSRDVSTDTQYF. DNA for the CDR3: TGTGCCAGCAGCCGGGACGTTAGCACAGATACGCAGTATTTT.

V is TRBV11-3 and J is TRBJ2-5; no firm D call. V lost 6 bases, J lost 1 base, and 21 bases lay in between. The germline V gene encodes CDR1 SGHNT and CDR2 YENEEA. The CDR3 extends over 17 amino acids. This CDR3 is CASSPSAMLMTQETQYF. CDR3 sequence (DNA): TGTGCCAGCAGTCCCAGCGCCATGTTGATGACCCAAGAGACCCAGTACTTC.

This rearrangement joins TRBV28 to TRBJ1-1; D ambiguous. V lost 2 bases and J 1 base, leaving 11 bases between the germline ends. CDR1 MDHEN and CDR2 SYDVKM come from the germline V gene. The CDR3 totals 15 residues. The CDR3 loop is CASSLVGQPNTEAFF. DNA of the CDR3: TGTGCCAGCAGTTTAGTTGGTCAGCCGAACACTGAAGCTTTCTTT.

This clone is a singleton in its sample. One junction end disagrees with the germline gene, perhaps due to a read error. The genes are TRBV27 and TRBJ2-2; D may match TRBD1 or TRBD2 (5 bases each). Germline V gene lookup returns CDR1 MNHEY and CDR2 SMNVEV (reference sequence). The CDR3 covers 12 residues. The CDR3 DNA follows: TGTGCCAGCAGGACAGAACACCGGGGAGCTGTTTTT. Translating it yields CASRTEHRGAVF.

The V gene is TRBV4-2, the J gene TRBJ1-6; TRBD1 might be the D (5 bases). V gave up 0 bases and J gave up 7 bases, with 7 bases separating them. Germline loops: CDR1 LGHNA, CDR2 YNFKEQ. This CDR3 spans 14 amino acids. DNA of the CDR3: TGTGCCAGCAGCCAAGACAGGGAAAATTCACCCCTCCACTTT. Protein sequence: CASSQDRENSPLHF.

This rearrangement joins TRBV28 to TRBJ1-6; D unresolved. The CDR3 is made up of 13 amino acids. Between the trimmed V and J ends, which lost 3 bases and 4 bases, there was a span of 4 bases. From germline, CDR1 is MDHEN and CDR2 SYDVKM. The CDR3 reads CASSLGYNSPLHF. CDR3 nucleotide sequence: TGTGCCAGCAGTTTGGGGTATAATTCACCCCTCCACTTT.

The rearrangement uses TRBV5-6 and TRBJ1-2, with D unresolved. Trimming took 0 bases from V and 4 from J, leaving 4 bases between them. The V gene's germline CDR1 is SGHDT and CDR2 YYEEEE. This CDR3 has 12 residues. CDR3 residues: CASSLGSYGYTF. In nucleotides, the CDR3 is TGTGCCAGCAGCTTGGGCAGCTATGGCTACACCTTC.

This chain's CDR3 is CATTDRVNYGYTF. Written as DNA, the CDR3 is TGTGCCACCACCGACAGGGTTAACTATGGCTACACCTTC. V is TRBV15 and J is TRBJ1-2, with 7 nucleotides matching TRBD1. Germline V gene data show CDR1 as LNHNV and CDR2 as YYDKDF (reference sequence). J gave up 1 base and V 7 bases, and 3 bases lay outside the gene matches. There are 13 residues in the CDR3.